What follows describes a single T cell receptor (beta chain). No antigen is known for it. Looked up from germline, CDR1 is SQVTM and CDR2 is ANQGSEA. This CDR3 region has 14 residues. Unmatched junction bases numbered 6, after V lost 0 bases and J lost 9 bases. The sample is drawn from a study of cytomegalovirus exposure and HLA in healthy donors. Primers: 60 Vbeta forward and 13 Jbeta reverse. This table comes from immunoSEQ multiplex PCR, and its TCRdb copy is limited to in-frame clones, with some not included. The sample yields about 200,000 clones, around 75% seen once. Regarding the study as a whole: Investigators reported more than 150 TCR beta chains as tied to cytomegalovirus.

The sequenced material came from PBMCs. This chain connects TRBV29-1 to TRBJ2-1; 9 nucleotides match TRBD2. The sequence was obtained from a male donor in good health and CMV-seropositive. CDR3 DNA: TGCAGCGTTGAAGATTTGGGACTAGCAGTTGAGCAGTTCTTC. This translates into CSVEDLGLAVEQFF.